The present T cell receptor beta chain was sequenced within a study of human CD4 T cells and Enterobacteriaceae (dated by TCRdb to 2020 to 2021). Regarding the research as a whole: E. coli, K. pneumoniae, E. aerogenes, S. flexneri, S. sonnei, S. typhimurium and S. aureus were used as stimulating bacteria and were heat-inactivated after culture. The full study reports these points: Clonotypes shared among Enterobacteriaceae cultures accounted for roughly 26-49% of unique rearrangements but about 60-95% of templates, while sharing with control bacteria was rare. The Enterobacteriaceae-reactive repertoires were polyclonal but had fewer clonotypes than the S. aureus- or M. tuberculosis-reactive repertoires, and the Enterobacteriaceae-reactive repertoires clustered together.

Including the terminal cysteine and phenylalanine, the CDR3 comprises 18 residues. Just the 54-base CDR3 DNA is kept, in frame starting at base 1. CDR1 and CDR2 are drawn from the germline V gene: LGHNA, YNFKEQ. V is pruned by 3 bases and J by 0 bases, leaving 7 bases of the junction without a gene match. Proliferating activated T cells were FACS-sorted as CFSE-low CD25+ ICOS+ cells after roughly 6-7 days. Sorted memory CD4+ T cells were CFSE-labeled and cultured at a 2:1 ratio with irradiated autologous monocytes pulsed with antigen. Memory CD4+ T cells were FACS-sorted on a FACSAria III to over 95% purity as all CD4+ cells other than CD45RA+CCR7+CD95- naive cells. Blood from healthy donors came from blood donation centers in Switzerland. Total CD4+ T cells and monocytes were enriched by positive selection with CD4 and CD14 magnetic microbeads. CD8+, CD14+, CD16+, CD56+, CD19+ and CD25-bright cells were excluded prior to sorting. Bacteria were heat-inactivated at 60°C for roughly 2 hours and added at roughly 2 particles per monocyte; M. tuberculosis lysate was used at approximately 2.8 ug/ml. Memory CD4+ T cells that proliferated and became CFSE-low after primary stimulation with Enterobacteriaceae or control bacteria had their TCR Vbeta genes sequenced. Across two independent experiments, two to four different donors were used to analyze each bacteria-reactive repertoire. Peripheral blood mononuclear cells were isolated from donor blood using Ficoll-Paque Plus.

Survey-level sequencing, with a detection sensitivity of one cell in 40,000, was applied to the CFSE-low antigen-reactive cultures. The QIAamp DNA Micro Kit was used to extract genomic DNA from cell pellets, and the quantity and purity of the genomic DNA were checked by spectrophotometry. Amplification of TCR Vbeta CDR3 regions was performed with the immunoSEQ multiplex PCR assay. Sequencing of amplicons was performed on the Illumina HiSeq platform. Each retrieved sequence was 87 nucleotides long and included the CDR3 region. The paper's processing steps were these. Each unique productive TCR Vbeta nucleotide sequence counted as a clonotype and was quantified by productive template frequency from ImmunoSEQ Analyzer V3.0. Expanded clonotypes were defined using a threshold set at the top 5th percentile of each repertoire ranked by frequency. The R package fossil was used to compute repertoire overlap as Chao-Jaccard, and the R package MASS was used to visualize the overlap by nonmetric multidimensional scaling. Sourced from immuneACCESS, this table was stored by TCRdb with only in-frame sequences that have V and J called. A share of the clones is absent; for the studies checked, an unresolved V gene accounts for under half, and the remainder has no known explanation. The V and J calls and the clone size are those of that table, but D and trimming were determined from the DNA. Counted in this sample were about 180 clones; about 50% of them appeared once. The leading ten clones occupy 48% of the sample.

To note about this clone: Base quality data are lacking; no much larger clone is found one base away.

This receptor was obtained from a human donor in good health. Sequencing input: bacteria-reactive CD4+ T cells grown in culture. The cell subset or site label here, explained by the study, means: CFSE-low proliferating memory CD4 T cells sorted after in vitro stimulation with a heat-inactivated bacterium or M. tuberculosis lysate. The rearrangement combines TRBV4-2 with TRBJ2-6; 8 middle bases align to TRBD1. The CDR3 amino acid sequence is: CASSQRGDRSSGANVLTF. The nucleotide sequence reads TGTGCCAGCAGCCAGAGGGGGGACAGGAGCTCTGGGGCCAACGTCCTGACTTTC.